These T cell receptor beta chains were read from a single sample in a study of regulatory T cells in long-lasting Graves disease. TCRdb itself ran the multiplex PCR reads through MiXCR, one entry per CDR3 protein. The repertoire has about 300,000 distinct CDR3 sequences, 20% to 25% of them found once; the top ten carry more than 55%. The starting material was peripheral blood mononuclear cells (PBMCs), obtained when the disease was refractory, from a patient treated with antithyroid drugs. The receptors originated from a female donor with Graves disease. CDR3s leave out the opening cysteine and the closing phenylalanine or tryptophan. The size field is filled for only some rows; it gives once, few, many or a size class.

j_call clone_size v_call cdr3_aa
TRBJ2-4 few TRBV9 ASSVDGRTNIQY
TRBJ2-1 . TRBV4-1 ASSPRRLDIYNEQF
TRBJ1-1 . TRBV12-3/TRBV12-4 ASSPRGGMNTEAF
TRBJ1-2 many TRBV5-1 ASSLAGLDGYT
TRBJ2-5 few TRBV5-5 ASSLIQETQY
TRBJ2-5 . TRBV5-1 ASSLDRGRVWETQY
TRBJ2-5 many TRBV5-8 ASSFGGEETQY
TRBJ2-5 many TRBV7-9 ASSPKDRYQETQY
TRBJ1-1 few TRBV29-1 SVVRSMNTEAF
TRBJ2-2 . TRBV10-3 ATLWTSGGNTGELF
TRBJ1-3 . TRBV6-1 ASSQTSGNTIY
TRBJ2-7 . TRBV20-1 SARDPRDSLMYEQY
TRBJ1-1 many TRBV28 ASSRLQGGRTEAF
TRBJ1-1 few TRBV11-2 ASSLSGDRGSTEAF
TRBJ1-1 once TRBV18 ASSPLPGDTEAF
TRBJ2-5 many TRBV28 ASSELKRDRTKETQY
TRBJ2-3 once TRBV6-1 ASRTGYPEVDTQY
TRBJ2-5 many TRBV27 ASSPTGYEGETQY
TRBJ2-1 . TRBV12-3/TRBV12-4 ASSLGGGIGNEQF
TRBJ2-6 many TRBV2 ASRATGNSGANVLT
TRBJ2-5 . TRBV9 ASSAPYEETQY
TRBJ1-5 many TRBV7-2 ASSLEAGVEQPQH
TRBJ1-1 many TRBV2 ASSEGRRNTEAF
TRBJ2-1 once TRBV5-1 ASSLEGSLDEQF
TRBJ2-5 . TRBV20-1 SYTTPETQY
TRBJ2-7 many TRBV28 ASSLSIAGGDYEQY
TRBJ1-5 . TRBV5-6 ASSLKGNQPQH
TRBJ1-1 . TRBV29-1 SVGGLDPEAF
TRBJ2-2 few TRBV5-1 ASSLIAGSTGELF
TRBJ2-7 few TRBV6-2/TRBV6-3 ASSYSSGRAVYEQY
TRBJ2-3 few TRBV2 ASRPFGTDTQY
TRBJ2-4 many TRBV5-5 ASSPLGTVAKNIQY
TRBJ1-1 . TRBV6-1 ASSEDRGNTEAF
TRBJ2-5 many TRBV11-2 ASRIGGLLETQY
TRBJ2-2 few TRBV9 ASSVGTGFMRELF
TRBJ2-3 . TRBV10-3 ATIAGDTDTQY
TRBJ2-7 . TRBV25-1 ASSVSGLYEQY
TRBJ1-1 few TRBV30 AWSVVDWAEAF
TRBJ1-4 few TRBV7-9 ASSLPDRNNEKLF
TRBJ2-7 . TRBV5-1 ASSSLQDRGLYEQY
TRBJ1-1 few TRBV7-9 ASSLSPPFSVNTEAF
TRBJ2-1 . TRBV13 ASSSLTIGQGILAGYNEQF
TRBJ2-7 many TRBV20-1 SAIGTSGSYEQY
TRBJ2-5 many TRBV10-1 ASSETILETQY
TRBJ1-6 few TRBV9 ASSAGQGTNSPLH
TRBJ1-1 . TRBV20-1 SAGADRVGLLNTEAF
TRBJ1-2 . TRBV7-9 ASSLAGSGPYGYT
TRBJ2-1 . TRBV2 ASSETQFNEQF
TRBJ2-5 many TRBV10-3 AISELEREEETQY
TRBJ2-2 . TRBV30 AWSDKNTGELF
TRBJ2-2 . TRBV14 ASSGKGLVAANTGELF
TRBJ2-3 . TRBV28 ASSLGQTGASTDTQY
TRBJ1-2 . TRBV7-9 ASSTGWDARTNYGYT
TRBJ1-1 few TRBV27 ASSFGGRGTEAF
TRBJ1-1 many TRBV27 ASSLRAGQMNTEAF
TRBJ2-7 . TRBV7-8 ASSTRTATYEQY
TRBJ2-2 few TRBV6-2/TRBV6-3 ASSGTSYDSRGGDTGELF
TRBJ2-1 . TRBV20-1 SARSGRTLGEQF
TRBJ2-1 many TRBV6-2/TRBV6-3 ASSYKGRVNEQF
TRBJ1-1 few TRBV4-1 ASSQVQGSNTEAF